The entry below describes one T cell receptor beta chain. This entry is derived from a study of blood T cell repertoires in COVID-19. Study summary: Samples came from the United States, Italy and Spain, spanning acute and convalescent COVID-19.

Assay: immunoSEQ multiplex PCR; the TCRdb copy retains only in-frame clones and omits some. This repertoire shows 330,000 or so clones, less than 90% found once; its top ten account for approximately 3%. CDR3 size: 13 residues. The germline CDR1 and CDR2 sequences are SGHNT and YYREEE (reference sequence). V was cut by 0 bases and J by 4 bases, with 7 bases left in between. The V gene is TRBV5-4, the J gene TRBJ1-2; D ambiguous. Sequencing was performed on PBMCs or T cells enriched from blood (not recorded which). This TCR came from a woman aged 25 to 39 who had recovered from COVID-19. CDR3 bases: TGTGCCAGCAGCTTGGGAGGCGGCTATGGCTACACCTTC. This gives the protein CASSLGGGYGYTF.